The 10 T cell receptor beta chains below were found in one sample sequenced in a study of blood T cell repertoires in COVID-19. TCRdb's table, derived via immunoSEQ multiplex PCR, lists solely in-frame clones and lacks some. The table lists 120,000 to 150,000 clones, approximately 82% of them singletons. The sequenced sample consisted of peripheral blood. The receptors come from a human donor with acute or convalescent COVID-19. The donor label of this sample is uncertain.

This sequence joins TRBV6-5 and TRBJ2-7, with 9 bases aligning to TRBD1. The CDR3 extends over 14 amino acids. Germline V lookup: CDR1 MNHEY, CDR2 SVGAGI. V shed 7 bases and J 3 bases; nucleotides not matched to a gene: 7. CDR3 amino acids: CASNRDRVYYEQYF. CDR3 nucleotides: TGTGCCAGCAACCGGGACAGGGTGTACTACGAGCAGTACTTC.

V usage is TRBV5-1 and J usage is TRBJ2-7; TRBD1 agrees at 8 bases. CDR3 length equals 15 residues. Germline trimming cut 4 bases from V and 1 base from J; bases unmatched to any gene: 7. CDR1 SGHRS and CDR2 YFSETQ come from the germline V gene. The DNA of the CDR3 is TGCGCCAGCAGCGTACCCGGGACAGGATCCTACGAGCAGTACTTC. Its protein product is CASSVPGTGSYEQYF. Combining the CDR3 with reference TRBV5-1 and TRBJ2-7 gives the whole variable domain KAGVTQTPRYLIKTRGQQVTLSCSPISGHRSVSWYQQTPGQGLQFLFEYFSETQRNKGNFPGRFSGRQFSNSRSEMNVSTLELGDSALYLCASSVPGTGSYEQYFGPGTRLTVT.

The chain joins TRBV19 to TRBJ1-1; TRBD1 matches at 10 bases. With 5 bases clipped from V and 5 bases from J, the junction kept 8 bases outside the gene matches. The CDR3 has 15 amino acids. Germline lookup yields CDR1 LNHDA and CDR2 SQIVND (reference sequence). CDR3 residues: CASSPRTGGGTEAFF. DNA for the CDR3: TGTGCCAGTAGTCCACGGACAGGGGGAGGTACTGAAGCTTTCTTT.

V and J are TRBV30 and TRBJ1-1; D call uncertain. Trimming removed 3 bases at V and 1 base at J, with 9 bases between. The CDR3 is made up of 13 amino acids. CDR1 and CDR2 from the germline V gene are GTSNPN and SVGIG (reference sequence). In DNA, the CDR3 is TGTGCCTGGAGCGTAATGCGGAACACTGAAGCTTTCTTT. Translated: CAWSVMRNTEAFF. The full variable domain, rest sourced from reference TRBV30 and TRBJ1-1, is SQTIHQWPATLVQPVGSPLSLECTVEGTSNPNLYWYRQAAGRGLQLLFYSVGIGQISSEVPQNLSASRPQDRQFILSSKKLLLSDSGFYLCAWSVMRNTEAFFGQGTRLTVV.

The V gene is TRBV7-7, the J gene TRBJ1-5, with 11 nucleotides matching TRBD1. Germline V lookup: CDR1 SSHAT, CDR2 FNYEAQ (reference sequence). The ends lost 4 bases at V and 10 bases at J; junction bases unmatched: 3. The CDR3 totals 13 residues. The CDR3 DNA follows: TGTGCCAGCAGCTCGGGACAGGGGGATCCCCAGCATTTT. Translation gives CASSSGQGDPQHF.

The chain recombines TRBV4-3 with TRBJ1-1; TRBD1 aligns across 7 bases. The CDR3 covers 16 residues. V lost 5 bases to trimming and J lost 2 bases; unmatched junction nucleotides: 11. Germline CDR1 reads LGHNA; CDR2 reads YSLEER. The CDR3 protein is CASSFGQANHNTEAFF. In DNA, the CDR3 is TGCGCCAGCAGCTTTGGACAGGCGAACCATAACACTGAAGCTTTCTTT.

V usage is TRBV4-1 and J usage is TRBJ1-4; D call uncertain. Trimming stripped 0 bases from V and 7 bases from J, with 6 bases between. The CDR3 is made up of 13 amino acids. Germline loops: CDR1 MGHRA, CDR2 YSYEKL. The CDR3 region has the DNA TGCGCCAGCAGCCAAGATCCAGGTGAAAAACTGTTTTTT. It is translated as CASSQDPGEKLFF.

This clone is a singleton in its sample. V usage is TRBV10-3 and J usage is TRBJ1-2; maybe TRBD1 (6 bases). The germline CDR1 and CDR2 sequences are ENHRY and SYGVKD. V was cut by 4 bases and J by 5 bases, with 14 bases left in between. The CDR3 has 14 residues. CDR3 sequence reads: CAISAETGPYGYTF. The CDR3 bases are TGTGCCATCAGTGCCGAGACAGGACCTTATGGCTACACCTTC.

The chain recombines TRBV11-1 with TRBJ2-1; tentatively, D is TRBD1 (5 bases). V lost 5 bases and J 7 bases, leaving 9 bases between the germline ends. This CDR3 comprises 12 residues. In germline, CDR1 is SGHAT, CDR2 FQDESV (reference sequence). The CDR3 region is CASSPQGNEQFF. DNA of the CDR3: TGTGCCAGCAGCCCTCAGGGTAATGAGCAGTTCTTC.

The chain joins TRBV18 to TRBJ2-1; 11 positions match TRBD2. With V trimmed by 3 bases and J by 6 bases, 4 bases remained unmatched. Germline CDR1 is KGHSH and CDR2 is LQKENI. CDR3 length: 15 amino acids. The CDR3 reads CASSPWLAGGNEQFF. CDR3 nucleotide sequence: TGTGCCAGCTCACCGTGGCTAGCGGGGGGCAATGAGCAGTTCTTC.